A single count supports the clone carrying this TCR beta chain. Its antigen is still unknown. The RNA, roughly 0.45 to 1 ug, was put through reverse transcription using random hexamers. Across 54 Vbeta and 13 Jbeta, immunoSEQ multiplex PCR amplified TCR beta CDR3. Via MiXCR, TCRdb re-called the immunoSEQ multiplex PCR reads, giving one row per CDR3 protein. Of about 120,000 distinct CDR3 sequences in the sample, about 95% were seen once. With 4 bases clipped from V and 4 bases from J, the junction kept 7 bases outside the gene matches. The CDR3 is made up of 15 amino acids. From germline, CDR1 is MNHEY and CDR2 SVGAGI. The data stem from a study of CD8 T cells in Susac syndrome. General study findings and limits: Expansion of Susac CD8+ clones peaked in TEMRA cells and in active patients.

The clonotype comes from a human donor with Susac syndrome. Sample: CD8+ T cells from PBMCs. The chain is built from TRBV6-5 and TRBJ2-7, with TRBD2 matching 10 bases. CDR3 DNA: TGTGCCAGCAGTTCCCCTCAGCGGGGGGGTTACGAGCAGTACTTC. This sequence encodes CASSSPQRGGYEQYF.